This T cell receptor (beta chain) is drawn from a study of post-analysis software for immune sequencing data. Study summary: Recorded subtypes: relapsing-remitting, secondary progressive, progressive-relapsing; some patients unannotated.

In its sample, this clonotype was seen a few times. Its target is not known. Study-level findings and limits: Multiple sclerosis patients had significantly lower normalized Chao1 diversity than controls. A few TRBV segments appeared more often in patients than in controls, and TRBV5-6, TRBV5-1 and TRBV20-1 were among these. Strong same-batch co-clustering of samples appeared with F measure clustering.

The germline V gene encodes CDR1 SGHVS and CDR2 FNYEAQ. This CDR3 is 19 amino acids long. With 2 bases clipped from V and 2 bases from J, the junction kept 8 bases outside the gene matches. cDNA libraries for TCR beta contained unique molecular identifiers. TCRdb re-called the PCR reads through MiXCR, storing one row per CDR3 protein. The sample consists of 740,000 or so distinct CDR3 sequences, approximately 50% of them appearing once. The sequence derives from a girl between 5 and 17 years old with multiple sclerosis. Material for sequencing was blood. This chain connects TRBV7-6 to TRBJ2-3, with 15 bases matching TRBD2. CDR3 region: CASSLLARTSGGVTDTQYF. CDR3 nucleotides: TGTGCCAGCAGCTTACTCGCCCGGACTAGCGGGGGGGTCACAGATACGCAGTATTTT.